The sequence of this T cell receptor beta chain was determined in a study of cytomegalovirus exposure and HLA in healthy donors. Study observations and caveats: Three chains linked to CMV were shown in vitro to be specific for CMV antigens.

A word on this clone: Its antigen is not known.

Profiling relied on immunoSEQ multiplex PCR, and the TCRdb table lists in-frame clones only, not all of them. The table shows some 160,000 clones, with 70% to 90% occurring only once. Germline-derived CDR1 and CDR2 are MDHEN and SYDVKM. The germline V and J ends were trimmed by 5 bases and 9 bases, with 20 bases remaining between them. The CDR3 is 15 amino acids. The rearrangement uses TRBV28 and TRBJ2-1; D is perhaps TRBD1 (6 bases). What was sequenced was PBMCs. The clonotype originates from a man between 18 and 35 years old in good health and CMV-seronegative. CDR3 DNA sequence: TGTGCCAGCAGTGCCACAGGGACCTGGAGGTTTGAGCAGTTCTTC. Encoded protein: CASSATGTWRFEQFF.